This T cell receptor (beta chain) was recovered during a study of T cells after yellow fever vaccination. TCRdb re-called the 5' RACE reads with MiXCR, one entry per CDR3 protein. Of 250,000 to 350,000 distinct CDR3 sequences in the sample, around 7.3% were seen once. The CDR3 sequence is 16 residues long. Trimming took 2 bases from V and 0 from J; bases not matched to a gene: 4. Germline CDR1 and CDR2: MDHEN and SYDVKM. The V gene is TRBV28, the J gene TRBJ2-3, with 8 bases lining up with TRBD2. The source of this sequence is a man between 18 and 35 years old who received the YFV17D yellow fever vaccine. The material was PBMCs, obtained more than 35 days after the first yellow fever vaccination. The CDR3 nucleotides are TGTGCCAGCAGTTTAGCTAGCGGGCAGAGCACAGATACGCAGTATTTT. The encoded protein is CASSLASGQSTDTQYF.